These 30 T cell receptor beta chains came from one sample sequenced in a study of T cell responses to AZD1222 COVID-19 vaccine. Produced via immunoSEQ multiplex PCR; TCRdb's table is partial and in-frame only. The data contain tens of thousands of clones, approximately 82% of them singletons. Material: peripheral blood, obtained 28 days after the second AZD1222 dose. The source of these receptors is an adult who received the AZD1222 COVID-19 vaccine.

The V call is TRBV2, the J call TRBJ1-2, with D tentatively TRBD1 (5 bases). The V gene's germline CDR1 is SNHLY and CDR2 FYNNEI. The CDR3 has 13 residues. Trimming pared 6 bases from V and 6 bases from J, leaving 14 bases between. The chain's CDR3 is CASSRQGFNGYTF. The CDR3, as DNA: TGTGCCAGCAGCCGTCAGGGCTTTAATGGCTACACCTTC.

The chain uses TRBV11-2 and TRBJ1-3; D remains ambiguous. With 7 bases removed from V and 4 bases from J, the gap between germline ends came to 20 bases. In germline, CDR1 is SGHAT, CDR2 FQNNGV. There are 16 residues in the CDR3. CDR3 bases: TGTGCCAGCACCATAGAGATCCACAGTGGGGGAAACACCATATATTTT. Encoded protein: CASTIEIHSGGNTIYF.

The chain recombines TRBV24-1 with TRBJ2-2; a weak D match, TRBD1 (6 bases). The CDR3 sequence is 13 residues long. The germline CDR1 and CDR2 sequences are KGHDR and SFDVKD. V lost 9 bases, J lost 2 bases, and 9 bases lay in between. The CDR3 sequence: CATQGPNTGELFF. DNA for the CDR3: TGTGCCACCCAGGGGCCCAACACCGGGGAGCTGTTTTTT.

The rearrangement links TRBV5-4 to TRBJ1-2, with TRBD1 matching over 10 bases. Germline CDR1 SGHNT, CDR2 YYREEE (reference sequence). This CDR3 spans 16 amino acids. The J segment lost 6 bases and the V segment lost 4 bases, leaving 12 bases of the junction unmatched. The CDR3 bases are TGTGCCAGCAGCCCGTCGGACAGGGGGAATTTCGATGGCTACACCTTC. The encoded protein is CASSPSDRGNFDGYTF.

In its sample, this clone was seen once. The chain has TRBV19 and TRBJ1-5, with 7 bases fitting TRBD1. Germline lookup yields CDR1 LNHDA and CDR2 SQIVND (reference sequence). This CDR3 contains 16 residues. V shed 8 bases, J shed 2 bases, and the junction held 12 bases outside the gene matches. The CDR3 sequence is CASEQGPLGGNQPQHF. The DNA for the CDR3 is TGTGCCAGTGAACAGGGGCCGCTCGGGGGCAATCAGCCCCAGCATTTT.

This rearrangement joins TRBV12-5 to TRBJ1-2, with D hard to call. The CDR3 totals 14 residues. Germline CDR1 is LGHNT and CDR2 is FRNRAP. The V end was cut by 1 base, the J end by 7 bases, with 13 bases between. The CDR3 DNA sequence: TGTGCTAGTGGTTTGGACTGGACCACCGGTGGCTACACCTTC. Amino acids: CASGLDWTTGGYTF.

The CDR3 sequence is CATSRSDSSNQPQHF. The CDR3 DNA sequence: TGTGCCACCAGCAGATCTGACAGTAGCAATCAGCCCCAGCATTTT. The J gene is TRBJ1-5, the V gene TRBV15, with a possible D match to TRBD1 (5 bases). Germline CDR1 LNHNV, CDR2 YYDKDF (reference sequence). This CDR3 has 15 residues. Trimming left V 2 bases short and J 0 bases short, with 8 bases between.

This CDR3 is CASSPPGRQNTEAFF. The CDR3 DNA sequence: TGTGCCAGCAGCCCCCCGGGACGGCAGAACACTGAAGCTTTCTTT. V usage is TRBV2 and J usage is TRBJ1-1, with D tentatively TRBD1 (5 bases). V lost 6 bases and J 1 base, leaving 15 bases between the germline ends. CDR1 is SNHLY, CDR2 FYNNEI, per germline. The CDR3 length is 15 residues.

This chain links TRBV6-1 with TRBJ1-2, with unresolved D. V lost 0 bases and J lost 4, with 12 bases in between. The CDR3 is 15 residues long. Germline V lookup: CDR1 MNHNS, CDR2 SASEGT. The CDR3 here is CASSEAVRGIYGYTF. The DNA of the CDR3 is TGTGCCAGCAGTGAAGCTGTGAGAGGCATCTATGGCTACACCTTC.

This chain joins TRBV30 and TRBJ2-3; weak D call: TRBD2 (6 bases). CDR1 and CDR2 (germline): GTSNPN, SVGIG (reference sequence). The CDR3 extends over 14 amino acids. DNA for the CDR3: TGTGCTCGGAGGGACCCCCGAAGAGGAGATACGCAGTATTTT. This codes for CARRDPRRGDTQYF.

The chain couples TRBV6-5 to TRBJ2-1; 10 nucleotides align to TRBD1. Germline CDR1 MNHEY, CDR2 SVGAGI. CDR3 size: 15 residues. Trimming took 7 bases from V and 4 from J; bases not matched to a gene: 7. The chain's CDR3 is CASTPDRGRYNEQFF. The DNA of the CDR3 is TGTGCCAGCACCCCAGACAGGGGGCGGTACAATGAGCAGTTCTTC.

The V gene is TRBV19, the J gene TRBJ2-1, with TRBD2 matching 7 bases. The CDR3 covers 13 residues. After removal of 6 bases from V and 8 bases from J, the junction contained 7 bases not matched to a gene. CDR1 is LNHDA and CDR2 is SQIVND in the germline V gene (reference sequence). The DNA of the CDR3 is TGTGCCAGTAGCACGCGCGGGAGTGATGAGCAGTTCTTC. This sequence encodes CASSTRGSDEQFF.

Here the CDR3 DNA reads TGTGCCAGCAGTTTCAGTATAGATGAAAAACTGTTTTTT. Protein sequence: CASSFSIDEKLFF. This chain links TRBV12-3 or TRBV12-4 with TRBJ1-4; D gene ambiguous. V was shortened by 3 bases and J by 6 bases, with 8 bases between the two germline ends. The CDR3 length is 13 residues.

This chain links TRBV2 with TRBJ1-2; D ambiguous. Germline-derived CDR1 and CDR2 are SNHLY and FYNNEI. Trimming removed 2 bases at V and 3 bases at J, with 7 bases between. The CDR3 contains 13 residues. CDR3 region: CASSERQDYGYTF. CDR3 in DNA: TGTGCCAGCAGTGAAAGGCAGGACTATGGCTACACCTTC. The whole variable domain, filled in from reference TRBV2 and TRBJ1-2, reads EPEVTQTPSHQVTQMGQEVILRCVPISNHLYFYWYRQILGQKVEFLVSFYNNEISEKSEIFDDQFSVERPDGSNFTLKIRSTKLEDSAMYFCASSERQDYGYTFGSGTRLTVV.

The CDR3 bases are TGTGCCAGTAGCCTACAGGGGGCAAGGACTAATGAAAAACTGTTTTTT. This codes for CASSLQGARTNEKLFF. This chain uses TRBV19 with TRBJ1-4; 9 positions match TRBD1. The germline V gene encodes CDR1 LNHDA and CDR2 SQIVND (reference sequence). This CDR3 comprises 16 residues. V trimming: 6 bases; J trimming: 2 bases; junction bases outside the gene matches: 7.

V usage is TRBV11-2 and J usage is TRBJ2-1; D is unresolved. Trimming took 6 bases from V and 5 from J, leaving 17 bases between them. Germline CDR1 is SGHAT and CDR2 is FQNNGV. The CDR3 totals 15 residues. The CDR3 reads CASRENSIRDNEQFF. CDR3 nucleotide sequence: TGTGCCAGCAGGGAAAATTCCATAAGGGACAATGAGCAGTTCTTC.

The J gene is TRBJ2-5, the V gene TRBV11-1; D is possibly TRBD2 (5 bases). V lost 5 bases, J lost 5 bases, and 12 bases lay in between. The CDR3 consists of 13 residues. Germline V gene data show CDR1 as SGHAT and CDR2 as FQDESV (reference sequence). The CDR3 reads CASSVVRGETQYF. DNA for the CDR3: TGTGCCAGCAGCGTAGTTCGAGGGGAGACCCAGTACTTC.

Written as DNA, the CDR3 is TGTGCCAGCAGTTCCATGGCGGGGGCCTCCTACAATGAGCAGTTCTTC. Residues: CASSSMAGASYNEQFF. The J gene is TRBJ2-1, the V gene TRBV3-1 (or the pseudogene TRBV3-2); possibly TRBD2 for D (7 bases). This CDR3 comprises 16 residues. The V end lost 6 bases, the J end lost 0 bases, and 15 bases lay between the germline ends. Germline-derived CDR1 and CDR2 are LGHDT and YNNKEL (reference sequence).

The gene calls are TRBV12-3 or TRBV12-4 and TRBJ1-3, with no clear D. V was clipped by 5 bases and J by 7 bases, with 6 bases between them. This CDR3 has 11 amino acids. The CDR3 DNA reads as TGTGCCAGCAGTCTATACAACACCATATATTTT. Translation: CASSLYNTIYF.

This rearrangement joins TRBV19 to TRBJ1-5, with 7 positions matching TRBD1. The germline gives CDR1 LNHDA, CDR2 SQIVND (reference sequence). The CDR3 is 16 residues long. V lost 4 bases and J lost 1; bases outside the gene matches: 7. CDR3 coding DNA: TGTGCCAGTAGTAGGGGCCCGGGACAGAGCAATCAGCCCCAGCATTTT. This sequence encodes CASSRGPGQSNQPQHF.

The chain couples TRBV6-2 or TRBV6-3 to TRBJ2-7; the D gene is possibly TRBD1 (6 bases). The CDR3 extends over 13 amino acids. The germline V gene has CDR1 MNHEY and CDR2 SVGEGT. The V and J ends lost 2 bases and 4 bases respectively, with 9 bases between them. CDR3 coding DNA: TGTGCCAGCAGTTACCGTCAGGGGTACGAGCAGTACTTC. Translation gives CASSYRQGYEQYF.

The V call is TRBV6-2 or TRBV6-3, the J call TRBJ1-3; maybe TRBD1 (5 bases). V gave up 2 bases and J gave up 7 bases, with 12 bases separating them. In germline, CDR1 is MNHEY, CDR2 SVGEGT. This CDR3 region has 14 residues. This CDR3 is CASSYRQMGNTIYF. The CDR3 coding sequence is TGTGCCAGCAGTTACCGACAGATGGGGAACACCATATATTTT.

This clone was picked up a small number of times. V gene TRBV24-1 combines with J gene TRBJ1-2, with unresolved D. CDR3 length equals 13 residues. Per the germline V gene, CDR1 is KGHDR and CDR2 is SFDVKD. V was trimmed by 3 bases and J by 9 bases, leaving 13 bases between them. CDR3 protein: CATSDTAGRRYTF. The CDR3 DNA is TGTGCCACCAGTGATACGGCGGGGAGACGCTACACCTTC.

In DNA form, the CDR3 reads TGTGCCAGCAGATGGGTCTGGAAGAACACTGAAGCTTTCTTT. Translated, it gives CASRWVWKNTEAFF. V and J are TRBV28 and TRBJ1-1; D unresolved. The CDR3 length is 14 residues. V gave up 6 bases and J gave up 1 base, with 12 bases separating them. Per germline, CDR1 MDHEN and CDR2 SYDVKM.

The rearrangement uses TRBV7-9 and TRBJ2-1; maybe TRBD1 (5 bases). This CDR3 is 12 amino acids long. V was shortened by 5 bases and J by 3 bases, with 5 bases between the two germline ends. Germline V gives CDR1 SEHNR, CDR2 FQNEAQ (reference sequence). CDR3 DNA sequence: TGTGCCAGCAGCGACAGCTACAATGAGCAGTTCTTC. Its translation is CASSDSYNEQFF.

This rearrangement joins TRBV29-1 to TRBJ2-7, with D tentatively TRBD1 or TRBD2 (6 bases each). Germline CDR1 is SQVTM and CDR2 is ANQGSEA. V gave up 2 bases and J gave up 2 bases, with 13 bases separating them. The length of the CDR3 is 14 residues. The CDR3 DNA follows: TGCAGCGTTGAACCGGTGGGGGGCCCCTACGAGCAGTACTTC. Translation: CSVEPVGGPYEQYF.

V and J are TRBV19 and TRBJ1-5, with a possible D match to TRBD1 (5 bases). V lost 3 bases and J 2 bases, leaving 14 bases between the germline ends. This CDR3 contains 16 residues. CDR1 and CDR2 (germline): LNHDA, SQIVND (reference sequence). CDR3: CASSIFLRGGNQPQHF. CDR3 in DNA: TGTGCCAGTAGTATTTTCTTAAGGGGAGGCAATCAGCCCCAGCATTTT.

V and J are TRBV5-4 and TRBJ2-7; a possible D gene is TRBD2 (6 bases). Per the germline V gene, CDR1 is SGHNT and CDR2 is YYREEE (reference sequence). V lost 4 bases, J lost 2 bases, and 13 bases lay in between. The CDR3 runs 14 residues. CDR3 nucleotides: TGTGCCAGCAGCCCGCGGGATGCAGCCTACGAGCAGTACTTC. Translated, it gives CASSPRDAAYEQYF.

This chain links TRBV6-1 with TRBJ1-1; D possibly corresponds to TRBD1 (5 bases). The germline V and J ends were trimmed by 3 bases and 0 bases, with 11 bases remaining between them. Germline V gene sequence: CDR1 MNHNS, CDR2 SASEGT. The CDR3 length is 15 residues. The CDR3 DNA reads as TGTGCCAGCAGTGATATAGGGGTGGTGAACACTGAAGCTTTCTTT. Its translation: CASSDIGVVNTEAFF.

Written as DNA, the CDR3 is TGTGCCAGTACCCCTTGGGGCGGTTCTACCTACGAGCAGTACTTC. It translates to CASTPWGGSTYEQYF. V gene TRBV19 combines with J gene TRBJ2-7, with a weak D call TRBD1 (5 bases). Trimming took off 7 bases at V and 2 bases at J, with 18 bases between the two ends. The CDR3 length is 15 residues. Germline-derived CDR1 and CDR2 are LNHDA and SQIVND (reference sequence). Supplemented by reference TRBV19 and TRBJ2-7, the full variable domain reads DGGITQSPKYLFRKEGQNVTLSCEQNLNHDAMYWYRQDPGQGLRLIYYSQIVNDFQKGDIAEGYSVSREKKESFPLTVTSAQKNPTAFYLCASTPWGGSTYEQYFGPGTRLTVT.